The 5 T cell receptor beta chains reported below all come from one sample, sequenced in a study of human T cells and chemical hapten exposure. The time point: patch test 1, 2 weeks after DPC sensitization. The treatment is: therapeutic diphenylcyclopropenone sensitization with weekly scalp DPC. Via MiXCR, TCRdb re-called the RACE reads, giving one row per CDR3 protein. Of some 170,000 distinct CDR3 sequences detected, about a fifth appear once; the ten largest clones hold about 6.7%. The material was whole blood, obtained in connection with sensitization to the hapten diphenylcyclopropenone (DPC). The source of these receptors is a woman between 45 and 60 years old with alopecia areata. Some clones in this sample may be carry-over from other donors' samples.

The sample holds a few counts of this clonotype. This chain uses TRBV3-1 with TRBJ2-1; 11 nucleotides agree with TRBD2. The CDR3 consists of 17 residues. Per germline, CDR1 LGHDT and CDR2 YNNKEL (reference sequence). After removal of 7 bases from V and 0 bases from J, the junction contained 8 bases not matched to a gene. This CDR3 is CASTGGTSGSSYNEQFF. CDR3 nucleotides: TGTGCCAGCACCGGGGGGACTAGCGGTAGCTCCTACAATGAGCAGTTCTTC.

The chain's CDR3 is CASSLGMFNPEAFF. In nucleotides, the CDR3 is TGCGCCAGCAGCTTGGGTATGTTTAATCCCGAAGCTTTCTTT. The V call is TRBV5-1, the J call TRBJ1-1; D remains ambiguous. Germline CDR1 and CDR2: SGHRS and YFSETQ. This CDR3 has 14 amino acids. Deletions cut 0 bases from V and 8 bases from J, with 14 bases between. Full variable domain (outside the CDR3, taken from reference TRBV5-1 and TRBJ1-1): KAGVTQTPRYLIKTRGQQVTLSCSPISGHRSVSWYQQTPGQGLQFLFEYFSETQRNKGNFPGRFSGRQFSNSRSEMNVSTLELGDSALYLCASSLGMFNPEAFFGQGTRLTVV.

The chain recombines TRBV11-2 with TRBJ2-7; 10 positions match TRBD1. Trimming removed 6 bases from V and 5 bases from J; junction bases left unmatched: 10. This CDR3 is 15 amino acids long. From germline, CDR1 is SGHAT and CDR2 FQNNGV. DNA of the CDR3: TGTGCCAGCAGAGATCCGGGACAGGGGCGGCACGAGCAGTACTTC. Translated: CASRDPGQGRHEQYF.

The chain uses TRBV20-1 and TRBJ2-1, with 9 positions matching TRBD2. In germline, CDR1 is DFQATT, CDR2 SNEGSKA (reference sequence). The V segment lost 3 bases and the J segment 4 bases; nucleotides outside the gene matches: 4. The CDR3 is 14 amino acids. This chain's CDR3 is CSASGLAPYNEQFF. The CDR3 DNA reads as TGCAGTGCTAGCGGACTAGCGCCTTACAATGAGCAGTTCTTC.

V is TRBV29-1 and J is TRBJ1-2; D gene uncertain. CDR1 is SQVTM, CDR2 ANQGSEA, per germline. V dropped 3 bases and J dropped 6 bases, with 8 bases sitting between them. The CDR3 has 11 residues. CDR3 loop: CSVDPDHGYTF. For the CDR3, the DNA is TGCAGCGTTGACCCGGACCATGGCTACACCTTC.